These 23 T cell receptor beta chains were all obtained from the same sample, sequenced in a study of T cell responses to AZD1222 COVID-19 vaccine. The assay was immunoSEQ multiplex PCR, and TCRdb's table has in-frame clones only and misses some. The repertoire consists of under 200,000 clones, with 80% to 95% occurring once and the leading ten covering roughly 1.5%. Sequenced material: peripheral blood, taken on day 0 of AZD1222 vaccination. These receptors were collected from an adult in good health.

The chain links TRBV5-6 to TRBJ1-3; D unclear. V was trimmed by 3 bases and J by 2 bases, leaving 3 bases between them. The CDR3 totals 12 residues. Germline-derived CDR1 and CDR2 are SGHDT and YYEEEE. The CDR3 DNA is TGTGCCAGCAGCTCCCCTGGAAACACCATATATTTT. Translating it yields CASSSPGNTIYF.

J is TRBJ2-2 and V is TRBV18; D may be TRBD2 (5 bases). The V and J ends lost 4 bases and 5 bases respectively, with 17 bases between them. In germline, CDR1 is KGHSH, CDR2 LQKENI. The CDR3 runs to 16 residues. This CDR3 reads CASSHLASGATGELFF. DNA for the CDR3: TGTGCCAGCTCACATTTGGCGAGCGGAGCTACCGGGGAGCTGTTTTTT. Full variable domain (outside the CDR3, taken from reference TRBV18 and TRBJ2-2): NAGVMQNPRHLVRRRGQEARLRCSPMKGHSHVYWYRQLPEEGLKFMVYLQKENIIDESGMPKERFSAEFPKEGPSILRIQQVVRGDSAAYFCASSHLASGATGELFFGEGSRLTVL.

The chain uses TRBV10-3 and TRBJ2-1, with 13 bases that match TRBD2. The germline CDR1 and CDR2 sequences are ENHRY and SYGVKD. With 6 bases clipped from V and 4 bases from J, the junction kept 3 bases outside the gene matches. CDR3 size: 15 residues. The CDR3 here is CAISEGLAGYNEQFF. CDR3 DNA sequence: TGTGCCATCAGCGAGGGACTAGCGGGATACAATGAGCAGTTCTTC.

This rearrangement joins TRBV5-1 to TRBJ1-4, with 10 bases lining up with TRBD1. The germline V gene has CDR1 SGHRS and CDR2 YFSETQ. V trimming: 4 bases; J trimming: 3 bases; junction bases outside the gene matches: 3. There are 15 residues in the CDR3. CDR3 region: CASSRTGGSNEKLFF. For the CDR3, the DNA is TGCGCCAGCAGCCGGACAGGGGGTTCTAATGAAAAACTGTTTTTT. The complete variable domain, with remaining parts taken from reference TRBV5-1 and TRBJ1-4, reads KAGVTQTPRYLIKTRGQQVTLSCSPISGHRSVSWYQQTPGQGLQFLFEYFSETQRNKGNFPGRFSGRQFSNSRSEMNVSTLELGDSALYLCASSRTGGSNEKLFFGSGTQLSVL.

The DNA of the CDR3 is TGTGCCAGCAGCCAAGGGGTCGCGACTAGCGGGAGGGGCCACGAGCAGTACTTC. This encodes CASSQGVATSGRGHEQYF. This chain uses TRBV4-2 with TRBJ2-7; 14 nucleotides align to TRBD2. With V trimmed by 1 base and J by 5 bases, 10 bases remained unmatched. The CDR3 contains 18 residues. CDR1 is LGHNA, CDR2 YNFKEQ, per germline.

The chain carries TRBV5-1 and TRBJ2-7, with 8 bases matching TRBD1. Looked up from germline, CDR1 is SGHRS and CDR2 is YFSETQ. CDR3 size: 14 residues. The V and J ends lost 4 bases and 7 bases, in that order; junction bases with no gene match: 10. CDR3 amino acids: CASSASGGQLEQYF. Here the CDR3 DNA reads TGCGCCAGCAGCGCTTCAGGGGGCCAATTGGAGCAGTACTTC. The full variable domain, with the rest looked up from reference TRBV5-1 and TRBJ2-7, is KAGVTQTPRYLIKTRGQQVTLSCSPISGHRSVSWYQQTPGQGLQFLFEYFSETQRNKGNFPGRFSGRQFSNSRSEMNVSTLELGDSALYLCASSASGGQLEQYFGPGTRLTVT.

The J gene is TRBJ1-2, the V gene TRBV27, with 7 bases identical to TRBD1. CDR1 and CDR2 from the germline V gene are MNHEY and SMNVEV (reference sequence). Trimming cost V 5 bases and J 8 bases; bases outside gene matches: 14. This CDR3 is 15 amino acids long. This CDR3 reads CASSPQTGAGKGYTF. The CDR3 region has the DNA TGTGCCAGCAGTCCCCAAACAGGGGCTGGGAAAGGCTACACCTTC.

V is TRBV7-2 and J is TRBJ2-2, with 7 nucleotides matching TRBD2. This CDR3 region has 14 residues. Per germline, CDR1 SGHTA and CDR2 FQGNSA. V trimming: 8 bases; J trimming: 2 bases; junction bases outside the gene matches: 5. CDR3 in amino acids: CASGLAANTGELFF. CDR3 coding DNA: TGTGCCAGCGGGCTAGCGGCTAACACCGGGGAGCTGTTTTTT.

This chain links TRBV21-1 with TRBJ1-5. TRBV21-1 is a known pseudogene. CDR3 size: 13 residues. The CDR3 DNA follows: TGTGCCAGCAGCAAAGGCAAATATCAGCCCCAGCATTTT. It translates to CASSKGKYQPQHF.

The chain recombines TRBV7-9 with TRBJ2-1, with 10 bases lining up with TRBD2. The CDR3 length is 15 residues. Germline V CDR1 and CDR2: SEHNR, FQNEAQ (reference sequence). Trimming took 5 bases from V and 4 from J; bases not matched to a gene: 5. In DNA, the CDR3 is TGTGCCAGCAGCCCTACTAGCGGGAAGTACAATGAGCAGTTCTTC. This codes for CASSPTSGKYNEQFF.

This clone was seen only once. The rearrangement uses TRBV27 and TRBJ2-5; TRBD2 matches at 13 bases. Germline CDR1 reads MNHEY; CDR2 reads SMNVEV (reference sequence). The junction had 5 bases not matched to a gene; V was cut back by 5 bases and J by 2 bases. The CDR3 runs 16 residues. CDR3 coding DNA: TGTGCCAGCAGTCCGGGACTAGCGGGGCTACAAGAGACCCAGTACTTC. Protein sequence: CASSPGLAGLQETQYF.

The chain carries TRBV19 and TRBJ2-7, with D tentatively TRBD2 (5 bases). The CDR3 loop spans 14 amino acids. The V gene lost 6 bases and the J gene lost 1 base, with 13 bases spanning the gap. Germline CDR1 is LNHDA and CDR2 is SQIVND (reference sequence). Written as DNA, the CDR3 is TGTGCCAGTAGGCGACCCGGGGAGTCCTACGAGCAGTACTTC. It yields the protein CASRRPGESYEQYF. Full variable domain (remainder filled in from reference TRBV19 and TRBJ2-7): DGGITQSPKYLFRKEGQNVTLSCEQNLNHDAMYWYRQDPGQGLRLIYYSQIVNDFQKGDIAEGYSVSREKKESFPLTVTSAQKNPTAFYLCASRRPGESYEQYFGPGTRLTVT.

This clone appeared once. The genes are TRBV7-8 and TRBJ1-5; 7 bases align to TRBD1. In germline, CDR1 is SGHVS, CDR2 FQNEAQ. CDR3 length equals 16 residues. V lost 5 bases to trimming and J lost 1 base; unmatched junction nucleotides: 8. DNA of the CDR3: TGTGCCAGCAGCAAGACAGGGATGGGAAGCAATCAGCCCCAGCATTTT. Protein sequence: CASSKTGMGSNQPQHF.

The chain combines TRBV10-1 with TRBJ2-2; no firm D call. There are 12 residues in the CDR3. The V end lost 9 bases, the J end lost 5 bases, and 10 bases lay between the germline ends. CDR1 and CDR2 (germline): WNHNN, SYGVQD (reference sequence). In DNA, the CDR3 is TGCGCCAGTGGGGTACATACCGGGGAGCTGTTTTTT. Encoded protein: CASGVHTGELFF.

The chain carries TRBV30 and TRBJ2-7; 8 bases align to TRBD1. CDR3 length: 14 amino acids. Germline CDR1 reads GTSNPN; CDR2 reads SVGIG (reference sequence). With 1 base clipped from V and 5 bases from J, the junction kept 7 bases outside the gene matches. The CDR3 loop is CAWSGGQGLNEQYF. CDR3 DNA sequence: TGTGCCTGGAGTGGAGGACAGGGCTTGAACGAGCAGTACTTC.

The V call is TRBV19, the J call TRBJ1-4; D not resolved. Germline-derived CDR1 and CDR2 are LNHDA and SQIVND (reference sequence). The CDR3 consists of 15 residues. V was pared by 8 bases and J by 2 bases, with 15 bases between. CDR3 DNA: TGTGCCAGTTGTCCCTATCTGGGTACTAATGAAAAACTGTTTTTT. Translated, it gives CASCPYLGTNEKLFF.

The chain uses TRBV5-1 and TRBJ1-4; 7 positions agree with TRBD1. The CDR3 runs 14 residues. The V and J ends lost 4 bases and 0 bases, in that order; junction bases with no gene match: 0. Germline CDR1 and CDR2: SGHRS and YFSETQ. The CDR3 sequence: CASSGTATNEKLFF. The CDR3 DNA sequence: TGCGCCAGCAGCGGGACAGCAACTAATGAAAAACTGTTTTTT.

The chain recombines TRBV10-3 with TRBJ1-3; D is possibly TRBD1 (5 bases). The CDR3 length is 15 residues. V was trimmed by 8 bases and J by 1 base, leaving 15 bases between them. CDR1 and CDR2 (germline): ENHRY, SYGVKD. CDR3 in amino acids: CAIGGTAISGNTIYF. CDR3 DNA sequence: TGTGCCATCGGAGGGACCGCGATTTCTGGAAACACCATATATTTT.

This sequence joins TRBV4-2 and TRBJ1-5; TRBD1 aligns across 10 bases. The J segment lost 5 bases and the V segment lost 0 bases, leaving 1 base of the junction unmatched. This CDR3 contains 15 residues. Germline CDR1 LGHNA, CDR2 YNFKEQ. CDR3 nucleotide sequence: TGTGCCAGCAGCCAAGAAGGGACAGGGGATCAGCCCCAGCATTTT. Residues: CASSQEGTGDQPQHF.

The chain employs TRBV6-5 and TRBJ1-2, with unresolved D. This CDR3 has 14 residues. V was pared by 7 bases and J by 0 bases, with 12 bases between. Per the germline V gene, CDR1 is MNHEY and CDR2 is SVGAGI. The CDR3 is CASNSYGANYGYTF. DNA for the CDR3: TGTGCCAGCAACAGCTATGGAGCTAACTATGGCTACACCTTC.

The CDR3 DNA sequence: TGTGCCAGCAGTTACCCCTCCGGGGAGCAGTACTTC. Residues: CASSYPSGEQYF. V usage is TRBV6-5 and J usage is TRBJ2-7, with D uncertain. V was cut by 2 bases and J by 7 bases, with 9 bases left in between. The CDR3 is 12 amino acids. Germline CDR1 and CDR2: MNHEY and SVGAGI.

This clone was seen once. CDR3 loop: CASSRNPDRGRLLNTEAFF. CDR3 sequence (DNA): TGTGCCAGCAGCCGCAACCCGGACAGGGGGCGCTTATTGAACACTGAAGCTTTCTTT. V and J are TRBV4-2 and TRBJ1-1; 11 nucleotides line up with TRBD1. This CDR3 is built from 19 residues. V trimming: 4 bases; J trimming: 0 bases; junction bases outside the gene matches: 13. CDR1 and CDR2 (germline): LGHNA, YNFKEQ.

The V gene is TRBV11-2, the J gene TRBJ2-3, with D perhaps TRBD2 (5 bases). Trimming left V 4 bases short and J 3 bases short, with 11 bases between. Germline V gives CDR1 SGHAT, CDR2 FQNNGV. The CDR3 length is 14 residues. As DNA, the CDR3 is TGTGCCAGCAGCTGGAGGATGGGGACAGATACGCAGTATTTT. Amino acid sequence: CASSWRMGTDTQYF.